The 25 T cell receptor beta chains presented below share a single source sample, sequenced in a study of response to subunit inactivated influenza vaccine. One entry per CDR3 protein, called by TCRdb with MiXCR from the RT-PCR reads. The sample holds approximately 530,000 distinct CDR3 sequences, 6% to 9% seen once. The sequenced sample was PBMCs from blood, obtained about 23 months after vaccination. The receptor source for this set is a man aged 50-75 years who received an inactivated influenza vaccine.

The chain recombines TRBV7-9 with TRBJ2-1; 9 bases fit TRBD1. Germline CDR1 and CDR2: SEHNR and FQNEAQ (reference sequence). The length of the CDR3 is 15 residues. V lost 5 bases, J lost 5 bases, and 7 bases stayed unmatched. The CDR3 DNA follows: TGTGCCAGCAGCCCGGGACAGGGAAAACACAATGAGCAGTTCTTC. The encoded protein is CASSPGQGKHNEQFF.

The genes are TRBV12-3 or TRBV12-4 and TRBJ2-7, with TRBD1 matching 11 bases. The ends lost 6 bases at V and 6 bases at J; junction bases unmatched: 4. This CDR3 has 13 amino acids. CDR3 in amino acids: CASRPGTGGEQYF. The CDR3 nucleotides are TGTGCCAGCAGGCCGGGGACAGGGGGCGAGCAGTACTTC.

This clonotype was seen a few times. The chain has TRBV6-4 and TRBJ1-2; D remains ambiguous. Trimming pared 5 bases from V and 4 bases from J, leaving 14 bases between. CDR1 is MRHNA and CDR2 is SNTAGT in the germline V gene. The CDR3 has 14 residues. The chain's CDR3 is CASSSRGGPYGYTF. The CDR3 DNA is TGTGCCAGCAGTTCCCGGGGAGGGCCCTATGGCTACACCTTC.

This clonotype was counted many times. The chain recombines TRBV20-1 with TRBJ2-7; tentatively, D is TRBD1 or TRBD2 (5 bases each). V lost 0 bases, J lost 3 bases, and 18 bases lay in between. The germline CDR1 and CDR2 sequences are DFQATT and SNEGSKA (reference sequence). The CDR3 consists of 16 residues. The CDR3 here is CSARDRDGTQLYEQYF. In DNA form, the CDR3 reads TGCAGTGCTAGAGACCGGGACGGAACTCAACTCTACGAGCAGTACTTC.

This clonotype was counted a few times. The chain carries TRBV10-3 and TRBJ2-7; D is uncertain. V was cut by 3 bases and J by 5 bases, with 11 bases left in between. Germline CDR1 ENHRY, CDR2 SYGVKD. The CDR3 runs 13 residues. The CDR3 nucleotides are TGTGCCATCAGTGAAGGAGTGGAGCACGAGCAGTACTTC. It specifies CAISEGVEHEQYF.

Ten or more counts support this clonotype. The rearrangement links TRBV20-1 to TRBJ2-5; either TRBD1 or TRBD2 may supply D (6 bases each). CDR3 length: 13 residues. CDR1 and CDR2 from the germline V gene are DFQATT and SNEGSKA (reference sequence). Trimming removed 1 base from V and 7 bases from J, with 13 bases in between. CDR3 bases: TGCAGTGCTAGAGGACTAGGGGGTGGGACCCAGTACTTC. Protein product: CSARGLGGGTQYF.

The rearrangement links TRBV27 to TRBJ1-5, with D unresolved. Trimming pared 6 bases from V and 2 bases from J, leaving 11 bases between. There are 14 residues in the CDR3. The germline V gene encodes CDR1 MNHEY and CDR2 SMNVEV (reference sequence). CDR3 in DNA: TGTGCCAGCAGCCAACAATCAGGCAATCAGCCCCAGCATTTT. Its protein product is CASSQQSGNQPQHF.

This clonotype was counted between two and nine times. The chain combines TRBV20-1 with TRBJ2-3, with 7 positions matching TRBD2. CDR1 is DFQATT and CDR2 is SNEGSKA in the germline V gene (reference sequence). The CDR3 runs 13 residues. Trimming took 5 bases from V and 4 from J; bases not matched to a gene: 6. The DNA of the CDR3 is TGCAGTGCTTCAAGCGGGGCCCCAGATACGCAGTATTTT. It specifies CSASSGAPDTQYF.

This clonotype came up many times. The rearrangement links TRBV12-3 or TRBV12-4 to TRBJ2-1; D gene unclear. This CDR3 has 11 residues. The ends were cut back, 3 bases at V and 10 bases at J, with 7 bases in the middle. Written as DNA, the CDR3 is TGTGCCAGCAGTTTGGCCCTGGAGCAGTTCTTC. It specifies CASSLALEQFF.

This clonotype was observed a handful of times. The chain combines TRBV29-1 with TRBJ2-5; D not resolved. The V end lost 4 bases, the J end lost 0 bases, and 12 bases lay between the germline ends. The CDR3 loop spans 14 amino acids. The germline CDR1 and CDR2 sequences are SQVTM and ANQGSEA. The CDR3 bases are TGCAGCGTTGTTACCCGACAAAACCAAGAGACCCAGTACTTC. This sequence encodes CSVVTRQNQETQYF.

This clonotype was seen only a few times. The J gene is TRBJ2-2, the V gene TRBV10-3, with TRBD2 matching 10 bases. The J segment lost 8 bases and the V segment lost 1 base, leaving 7 bases of the junction unmatched. The CDR3 is made up of 16 amino acids. The V gene's germline CDR1 is ENHRY and CDR2 SYGVKD. This CDR3 is CAISEWPSGSSGELFF. Here the CDR3 DNA reads TGTGCCATCAGTGAGTGGCCTAGCGGGAGTTCTGGGGAGCTGTTTTTT.

At least ten counts were recorded for this clonotype. The chain uses TRBV29-1 and TRBJ1-1, with unresolved D. Germline lookup yields CDR1 SQVTM and CDR2 ANQGSEA. CDR3 length: 12 amino acids. Between the trimmed V and J ends, which lost 3 bases and 11 bases, there was a span of 16 bases. CDR3 coding DNA: TGCAGCGTTGATTCTCGGCCAAACCCTGCTTTCTTT. Translation gives CSVDSRPNPAFF.

This clonotype came up many times. The CDR3 DNA is TGTGCCAGCAGTGAAGCTGAACTAGCGGGAGAGACCCAGTACTTC. Protein sequence: CASSEAELAGETQYF. The rearrangement links TRBV6-1 to TRBJ2-5; 9 bases are a match to TRBD2. V shed 0 bases and J 4 bases; nucleotides not matched to a gene: 3. Germline CDR1 MNHNS, CDR2 SASEGT. CDR3 size: 15 residues.

This clonotype was counted at least ten times. This rearrangement joins TRBV4-3 to TRBJ2-2; possibly TRBD2 for D (6 bases). Per germline, CDR1 LGHNA and CDR2 YSLEER. Deletions cut 1 base from V and 6 bases from J, with 18 bases between. This CDR3 is 17 amino acids long. The CDR3: CASSQGRGYFGAGELFF. The CDR3 DNA sequence: TGCGCCAGCAGCCAAGGTCGGGGGTACTTCGGAGCCGGGGAGCTGTTTTTT.

This chain uses TRBV6-1 with TRBJ2-7, with 9 bases matching TRBD2. The V and J ends lost 6 bases and 3 bases, in that order; junction bases with no gene match: 9. Germline assignment: CDR1 MNHNS and CDR2 SASEGT. The CDR3 spans 15 residues. CDR3 nucleotide sequence: TGTGCCAGCAGAACCCCGGCGGGAGGGCGCTACGAGCAGTACTTC. Amino acid sequence: CASRTPAGGRYEQYF.

This clonotype was recorded at least ten times. The chain uses TRBV6-2 or TRBV6-3 and TRBJ2-3; no definite D call. V lost 7 bases, J lost 2 bases, and 7 bases lay in between. Germline lookup yields CDR1 MNHEY and CDR2 SVGEGT. The CDR3 is made up of 12 amino acids. This CDR3 reads CASKRPTDTQYF. The CDR3 bases are TGTGCCAGCAAACGCCCCACAGATACGCAGTATTTT.

This clonotype was observed at least ten times. The chain combines TRBV5-1 with TRBJ1-6; D is unclear. The CDR3 has 16 amino acids. Per germline, CDR1 SGHRS and CDR2 YFSETQ. V shed 0 bases and J shed 5 bases, with 12 bases lying between them. The CDR3 sequence: CASSLAPSQDNSPLHF. The CDR3 DNA follows: TGCGCCAGCAGCTTGGCTCCCAGCCAAGATAATTCACCCCTCCACTTT.

There are a few counts of this clonotype. V and J are TRBV6-1 and TRBJ1-4; D is possibly TRBD1 (5 bases). Germline CDR1 is MNHNS and CDR2 is SASEGT. The length of the CDR3 is 17 residues. V lost 8 bases to trimming and J lost 3 bases, with 22 bases between them. The CDR3 reads CASGAVGGSLANEKLFF. In nucleotides, the CDR3 is TGTGCCAGCGGGGCAGTCGGTGGAAGTCTGGCTAATGAAAAACTGTTTTTT.

At least ten counts were recorded for this clonotype. The chain employs TRBV7-2 and TRBJ1-6; D remains ambiguous. The CDR3 totals 14 residues. Trimming cost V 4 bases and J 4 bases, with 8 bases left between them. Germline CDR1 SGHTA, CDR2 FQGNSA. CDR3 sequence (DNA): TGTGCCAGCAGCTACACAAGTTATAATTCACCCCTCCACTTT. As protein: CASSYTSYNSPLHF.

The chain joins TRBV20-1 to TRBJ2-7, with 7 bases lining up with TRBD1. This CDR3 has 13 amino acids. Germline V gene data show CDR1 as DFQATT and CDR2 as SNEGSKA (reference sequence). V lost 4 bases and J lost 7; bases outside the gene matches: 10. CDR3 loop: CSAIRQGTREQYF. The CDR3 DNA is TGCAGTGCTATCCGACAGGGTACGAGGGAGCAGTACTTC.

The chain carries TRBV6-5 and TRBJ2-3; 11 nucleotides line up with TRBD2. Trimming at V came to 6 bases and at J to 0 bases, leaving 5 bases not matched to a gene. Germline-derived CDR1 and CDR2 are MNHEY and SVGAGI. This CDR3 spans 16 amino acids. This CDR3 reads CASRIAGGPSTDTQYF. The CDR3 DNA is TGTGCCAGCAGAATAGCGGGAGGGCCTAGCACAGATACGCAGTATTTT.

This clonotype has just a few counts. The chain recombines TRBV12-3 or TRBV12-4 with TRBJ1-3; D is unclear. The CDR3 is 14 residues long. V was clipped by 7 bases and J by 0 bases, with 10 bases between them. CDR3 nucleotide sequence: TGTGCCAGCACTCGAATGAGCTCTGGAAACACCATATATTTT. Its translation: CASTRMSSGNTIYF.

This clonotype appeared many times. The chain couples TRBV28 to TRBJ2-7; TRBD1 matches 9 bases. Germline V CDR1 and CDR2: MDHEN, SYDVKM. V lost 2 bases to trimming and J lost 4 bases; unmatched junction nucleotides: 9. This CDR3 contains 16 residues. CDR3 amino acids: CASSLGGTGFFYEQYF. CDR3 bases: TGTGCCAGCAGTTTAGGGGGGACAGGGTTTTTTTACGAGCAGTACTTC.

The chain links TRBV7-9 to TRBJ1-1; perhaps TRBD1 as D (6 bases). Germline loops: CDR1 SEHNR, CDR2 FQNEAQ (reference sequence). V was shortened by 11 bases and J by 3 bases, with 13 bases between the two germline ends. The CDR3 is 12 residues long. CDR3 DNA: TGTGCCGCAAGGGGGGTGGACACTGAAGCTTTCTTT. Its protein product is CAARGVDTEAFF.

The chain carries TRBV6-5 and TRBJ2-7; D is uncertain. The V end lost 1 base, the J end lost 2 bases, and 12 bases lay between the germline ends. This CDR3 is 15 amino acids long. Germline CDR1 is MNHEY and CDR2 is SVGAGI. DNA of the CDR3: TGTGCCAGCAGTTACTGGGAACCCAAGACCTACGAGCAGTACTTC. This sequence encodes CASSYWEPKTYEQYF.